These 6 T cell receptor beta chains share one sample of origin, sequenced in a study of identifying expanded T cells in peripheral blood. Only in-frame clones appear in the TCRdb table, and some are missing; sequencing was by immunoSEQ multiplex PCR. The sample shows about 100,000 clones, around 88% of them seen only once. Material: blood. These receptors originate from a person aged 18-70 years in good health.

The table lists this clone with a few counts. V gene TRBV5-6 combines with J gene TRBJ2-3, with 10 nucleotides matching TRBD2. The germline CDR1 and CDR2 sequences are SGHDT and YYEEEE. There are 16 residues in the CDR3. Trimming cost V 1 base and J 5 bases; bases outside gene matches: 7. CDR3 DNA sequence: TGTGCCAGCAGCTTGAATAGCGGGGGGTTAAGAGATACGCAGTATTTT. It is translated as CASSLNSGGLRDTQYF. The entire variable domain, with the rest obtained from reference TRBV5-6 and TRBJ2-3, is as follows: DAGVTQSPTHLIKTRGQQVTLRCSPKSGHDTVSWYQQALGQGPQFIFQYYEEEERQRGNFPDRFSGHQFPNYSSELNVNALLLGDSALYLCASSLNSGGLRDTQYFGPGTRLTVL.

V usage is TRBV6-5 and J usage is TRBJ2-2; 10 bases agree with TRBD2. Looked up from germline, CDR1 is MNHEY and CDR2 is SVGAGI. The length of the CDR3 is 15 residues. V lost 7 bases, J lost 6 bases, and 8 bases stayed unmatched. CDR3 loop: CASNRAGGQSGELFF. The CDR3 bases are TGTGCCAGCAACCGAGCGGGGGGGCAATCCGGGGAGCTGTTTTTT.

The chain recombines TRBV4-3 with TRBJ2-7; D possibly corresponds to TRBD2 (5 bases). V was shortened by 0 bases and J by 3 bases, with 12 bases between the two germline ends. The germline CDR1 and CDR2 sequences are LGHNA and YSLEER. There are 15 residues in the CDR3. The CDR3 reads CASSQDPSAGYEQYF. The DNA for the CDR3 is TGCGCCAGCAGCCAAGATCCCAGCGCGGGCTACGAGCAGTACTTC.

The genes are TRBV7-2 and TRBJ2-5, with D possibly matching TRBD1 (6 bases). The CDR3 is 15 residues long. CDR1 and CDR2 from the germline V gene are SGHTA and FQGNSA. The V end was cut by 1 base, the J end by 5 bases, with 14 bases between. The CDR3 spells CASSLVVPGVETQYF. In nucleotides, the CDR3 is TGTGCCAGCAGCTTAGTAGTTCCAGGGGTCGAGACCCAGTACTTC.

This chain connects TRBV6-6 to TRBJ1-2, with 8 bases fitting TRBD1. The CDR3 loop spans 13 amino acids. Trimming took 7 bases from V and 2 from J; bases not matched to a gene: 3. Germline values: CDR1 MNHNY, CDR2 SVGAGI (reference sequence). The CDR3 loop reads CASNGQGNYGYTF. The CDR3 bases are TGTGCCAGCAATGGACAGGGAAACTATGGCTACACCTTC.

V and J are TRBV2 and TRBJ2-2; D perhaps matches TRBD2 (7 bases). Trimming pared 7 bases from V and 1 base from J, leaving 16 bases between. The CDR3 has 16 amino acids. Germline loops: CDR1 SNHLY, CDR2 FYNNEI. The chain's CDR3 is CASTMAGGQNTGELFF. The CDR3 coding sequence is TGTGCCAGCACAATGGCCGGGGGGCAGAACACCGGGGAGCTGTTTTTT.